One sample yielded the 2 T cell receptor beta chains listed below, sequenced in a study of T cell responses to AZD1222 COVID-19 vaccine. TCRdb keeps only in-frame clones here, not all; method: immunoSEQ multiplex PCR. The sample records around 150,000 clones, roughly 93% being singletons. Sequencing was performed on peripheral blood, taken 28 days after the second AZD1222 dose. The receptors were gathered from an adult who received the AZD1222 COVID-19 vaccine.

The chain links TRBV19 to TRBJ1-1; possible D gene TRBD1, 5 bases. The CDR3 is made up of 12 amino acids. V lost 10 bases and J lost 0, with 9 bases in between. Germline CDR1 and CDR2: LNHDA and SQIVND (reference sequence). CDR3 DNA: TGTGCCACTCAGGACATGAACACTGAAGCTTTCTTT. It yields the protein CATQDMNTEAFF.

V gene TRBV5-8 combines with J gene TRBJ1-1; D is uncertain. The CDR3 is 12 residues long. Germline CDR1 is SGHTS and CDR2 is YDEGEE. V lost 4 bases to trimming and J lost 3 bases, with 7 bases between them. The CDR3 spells CASSQSYTEAFF. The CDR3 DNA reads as TGTGCCAGCAGCCAGTCTTACACTGAAGCTTTCTTT.